This paragraph reports one T cell receptor beta chain. In germline, CDR1 is MNHEY, CDR2 SMNVEV (reference sequence). V lost 4 bases and J lost 5; bases outside the gene matches: 6. This CDR3 region has 14 residues. Method: immunoSEQ multiplex PCR; TCRdb's copy keeps in-frame clones and lacks some. Counted here are approximately 30,000 clones, approximately 90% occurring once; the ten biggest clones make up about a tenth. These data belong to a study of T cell changes during pregnancy in multiple sclerosis. This TCR was recovered from a female donor with multiple sclerosis, enrolled in a pregnancy study. The input for sequencing was CD8+ T cells from peripheral blood mononuclear cells, taken in the first trimester of pregnancy. The rearrangement uses TRBV27 and TRBJ2-5; 8 nucleotides line up with TRBD2. The CDR3 region is CASSSKREWETQYF. For the CDR3, the DNA is TGTGCCAGCAGTTCGAAGCGGGAGTGGGAGACCCAGTACTTC.